The clone carrying this T cell receptor (beta chain) was observed at least ten times. Antigen: not known. MiXCR was run by TCRdb on the 5' RACE reads, yielding one entry per CDR3 protein. The sample has fewer than 750,000 distinct CDR3 sequences; around 20% are singletons. The CDR3 runs to 14 residues. V lost 4 bases and J 4 bases, leaving 13 bases between the germline ends. The source of the sample is a study of CD8 T cells in ankylosing spondylitis. Study results and caveats: What appeared characteristic of ankylosing spondylitis blood was a TCR beta motif of under 10 highly homologous variants.

The chain couples TRBV12-3 or TRBV12-4 to TRBJ1-1; a possible D gene is TRBD1 (6 bases). This receptor was identified in a male donor with ankylosing spondylitis. The specimen was blood, either unsorted or a sorted T cell fraction (not recorded which). CDR3 nucleotides: TGTGCCAGCAGTTCGACGACAGGTCGCACTGAAGCTTTCTTT. It specifies CASSSTTGRTEAFF.